This T cell receptor (beta chain) originates from a study of blood T cell repertoires in COVID-19. Background on the study: COVID-19 samples from acute and convalescent phases originated in the United States, Italy and Spain. PBMCs, B-cell-depleted T cells, or T cells were the source of the cDNA or gDNA that made up the material.

Notes on this clone: The junction departs from the called germline gene at one end, perhaps through a read error. The sample carries other DNA sequences with the same CDR3.

In the study's own analysis: Using reference gene primer amplification, nucleated cell counts were estimated. Measured with immunoSEQ multiplex PCR; TCRdb has only the in-frame clones, and not every one. V, J and clone size are taken as reported in that table, and D and trimming were inferred from the DNA itself. This table holds a few hundred thousand clones, roughly 88% found once. This CDR3 has 14 amino acids. The germline V gene encodes CDR1 SNHLY and CDR2 FYNNEI. The TCR sequence derives from a woman aged 30 to 39 who had recovered from COVID-19. Sequenced sample: peripheral blood. The V call is TRBV2, the J call TRBJ2-7; 8 nucleotides agree with TRBD1. The CDR3 sequence is CASRRDRSSYEQYF. The CDR3 region has the DNA TGTGCCAGCAGGAGGGACAGGAGCTCCTATGAGCAGTACTTC.